This T cell receptor (beta chain) was documented in a study of blood T cell repertoires in COVID-19. Study summary: Spain, Italy and the United States supplied samples that represented acute and convalescent COVID-19.

As originally analysed: Estimated nucleated cell counts came from reference gene primer amplification. Libraries were prepared by immunoSEQ multiplex PCR; TCRdb keeps only in-frame clonotypes and omits some of them. V, J and clone size are taken as reported in that table, and D and trimming were inferred from the DNA itself. This sample has around 280,000 clones, with roughly 85% found just once. Germline V gene sequence: CDR1 KGHSH, CDR2 LQKENI. The CDR3 contains 15 residues. J gave up 7 bases and V 6 bases, and 12 bases lay outside the gene matches. Individuals drawn from approximately 26 US areas were roughly 18 to 100 years old.

The sequenced sample consisted of PBMCs or T cells enriched from blood (not recorded which). The receptor's source is a middle-aged woman who had recovered from COVID-19. V is TRBV18 and J is TRBJ2-4, with TRBD2 matching 7 bases. CDR3 loop: CASSRTGSGSNIQYF. CDR3 coding DNA: TGTGCCAGCTCGAGGACGGGTAGCGGGTCGAACATTCAGTACTTC.